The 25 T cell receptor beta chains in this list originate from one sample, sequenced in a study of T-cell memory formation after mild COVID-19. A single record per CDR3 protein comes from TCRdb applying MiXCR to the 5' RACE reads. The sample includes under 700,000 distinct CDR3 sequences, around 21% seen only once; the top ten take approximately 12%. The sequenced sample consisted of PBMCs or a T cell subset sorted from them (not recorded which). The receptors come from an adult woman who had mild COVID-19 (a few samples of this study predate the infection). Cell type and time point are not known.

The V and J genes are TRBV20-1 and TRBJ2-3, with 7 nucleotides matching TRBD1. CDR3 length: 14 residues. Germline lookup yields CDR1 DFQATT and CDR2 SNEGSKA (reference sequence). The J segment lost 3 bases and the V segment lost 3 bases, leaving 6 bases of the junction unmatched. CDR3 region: CSASVQGLTDTQYF. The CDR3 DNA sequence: TGCAGTGCTAGTGTACAGGGGTTGACAGATACGCAGTATTTT.

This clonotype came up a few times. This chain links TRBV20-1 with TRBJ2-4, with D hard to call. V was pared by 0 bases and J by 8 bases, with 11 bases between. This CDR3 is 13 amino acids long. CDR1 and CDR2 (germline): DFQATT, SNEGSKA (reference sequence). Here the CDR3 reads CSARDPSADIQYF. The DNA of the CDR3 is TGCAGTGCTAGAGATCCGAGCGCGGACATTCAGTACTTC.

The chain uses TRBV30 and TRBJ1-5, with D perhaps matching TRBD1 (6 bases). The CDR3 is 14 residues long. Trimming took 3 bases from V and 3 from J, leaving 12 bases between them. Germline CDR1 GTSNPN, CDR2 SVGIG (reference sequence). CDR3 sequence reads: CAWSYGQFNQPQHF. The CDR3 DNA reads TGTGCCTGGAGCTATGGACAGTTCAATCAGCCCCAGCATTTT.

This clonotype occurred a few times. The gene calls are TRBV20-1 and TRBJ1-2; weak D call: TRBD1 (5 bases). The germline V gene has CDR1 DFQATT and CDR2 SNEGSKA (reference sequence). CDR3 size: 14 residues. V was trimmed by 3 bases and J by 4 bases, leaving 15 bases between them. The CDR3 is CSARRAGIPYGYTF. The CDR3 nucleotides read TGCAGTGCTAGGAGGGCAGGGATTCCCTATGGCTACACCTTC.

The CDR3 region has the DNA TGCAGTGCTTCTACGATCGGACAGGTGTACTCACCCCTCCACTTT. Translation gives CSASTIGQVYSPLHF. The chain combines TRBV20-1 with TRBJ1-6; 7 bases agree with TRBD1. V trimming: 5 bases; J trimming: 10 bases; junction bases outside the gene matches: 14. The CDR3 extends over 15 amino acids. CDR1 is DFQATT, CDR2 SNEGSKA, per germline (reference sequence).

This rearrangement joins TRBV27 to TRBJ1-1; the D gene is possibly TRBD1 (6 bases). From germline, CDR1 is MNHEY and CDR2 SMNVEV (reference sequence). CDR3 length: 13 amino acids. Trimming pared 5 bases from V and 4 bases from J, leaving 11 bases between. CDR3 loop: CASSQGLVTEAFF. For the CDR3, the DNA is TGTGCCAGCAGTCAGGGGTTGGTCACTGAAGCTTTCTTT.

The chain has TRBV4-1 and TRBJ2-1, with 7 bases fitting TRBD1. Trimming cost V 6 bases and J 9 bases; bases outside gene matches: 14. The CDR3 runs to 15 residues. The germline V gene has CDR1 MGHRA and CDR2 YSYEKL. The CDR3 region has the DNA TGCGCCAGCAGGCCCACGGGACCAGGGGGTGGTGAGCAGTTCTTC. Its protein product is CASRPTGPGGGEQFF.

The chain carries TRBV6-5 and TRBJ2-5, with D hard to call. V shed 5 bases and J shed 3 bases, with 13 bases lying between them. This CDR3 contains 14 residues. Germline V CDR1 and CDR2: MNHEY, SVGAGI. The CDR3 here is CASSLMTRKETQYF. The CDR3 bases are TGTGCCAGCAGTCTAATGACAAGAAAAGAGACCCAGTACTTC.

In DNA form, the CDR3 reads TGTGCCAGCAGTCCTGGACAGGGAACAACTAATGAAAAACTGTTTTTT. Translated: CASSPGQGTTNEKLFF. V and J are TRBV6-6 and TRBJ1-4, with 8 bases that match TRBD1. The CDR3 sequence is 16 residues long. Germline V gene lookup returns CDR1 MNHNY and CDR2 SVGAGI (reference sequence). The V segment lost 5 bases and the J segment 0 bases; nucleotides outside the gene matches: 5.

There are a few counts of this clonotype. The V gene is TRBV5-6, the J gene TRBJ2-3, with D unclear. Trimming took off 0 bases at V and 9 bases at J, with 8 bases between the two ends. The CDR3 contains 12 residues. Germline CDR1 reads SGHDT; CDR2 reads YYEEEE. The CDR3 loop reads CASSLESGTQYF. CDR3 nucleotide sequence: TGTGCCAGCAGCTTGGAAAGTGGAACGCAGTATTTT.

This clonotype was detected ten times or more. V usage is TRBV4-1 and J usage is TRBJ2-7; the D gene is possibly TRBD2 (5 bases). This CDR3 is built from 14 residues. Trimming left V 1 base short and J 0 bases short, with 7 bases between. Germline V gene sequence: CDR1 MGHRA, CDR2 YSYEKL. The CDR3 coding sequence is TGCGCCAGCAGCCAAGGTGCGGGCTCCTACGAGCAGTACTTC. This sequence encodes CASSQGAGSYEQYF.

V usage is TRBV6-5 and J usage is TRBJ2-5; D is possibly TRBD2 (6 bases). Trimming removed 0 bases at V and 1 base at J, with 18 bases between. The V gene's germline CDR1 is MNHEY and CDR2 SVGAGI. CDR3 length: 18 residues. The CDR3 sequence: CASSYSIVSGRGQETQYF. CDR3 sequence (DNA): TGTGCCAGCAGTTACTCGATTGTGTCAGGGCGGGGCCAAGAGACCCAGTACTTC.

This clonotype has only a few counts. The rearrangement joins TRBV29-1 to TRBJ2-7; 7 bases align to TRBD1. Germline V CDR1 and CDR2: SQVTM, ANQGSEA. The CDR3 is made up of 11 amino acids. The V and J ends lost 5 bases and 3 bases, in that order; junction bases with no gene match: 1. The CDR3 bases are TGCAGCGTTTGGGACAGCTACGAGCAGTACTTC. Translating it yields CSVWDSYEQYF.

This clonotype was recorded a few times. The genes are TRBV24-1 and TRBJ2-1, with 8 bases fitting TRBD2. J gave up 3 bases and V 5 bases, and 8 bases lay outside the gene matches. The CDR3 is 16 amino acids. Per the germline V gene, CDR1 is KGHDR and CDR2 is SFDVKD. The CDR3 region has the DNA TGTGCCACCAGTGGGCCTAGCGGGTACAACTACAATGAGCAGTTCTTC. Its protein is CATSGPSGYNYNEQFF.

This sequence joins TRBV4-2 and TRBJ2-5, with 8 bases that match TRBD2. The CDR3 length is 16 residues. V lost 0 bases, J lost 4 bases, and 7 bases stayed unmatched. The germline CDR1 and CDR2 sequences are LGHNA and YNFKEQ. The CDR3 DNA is TGTGCCAGCAGCCAAGATCCCTCGGGAGGGGGAGAGACCCAGTACTTC. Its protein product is CASSQDPSGGGETQYF.

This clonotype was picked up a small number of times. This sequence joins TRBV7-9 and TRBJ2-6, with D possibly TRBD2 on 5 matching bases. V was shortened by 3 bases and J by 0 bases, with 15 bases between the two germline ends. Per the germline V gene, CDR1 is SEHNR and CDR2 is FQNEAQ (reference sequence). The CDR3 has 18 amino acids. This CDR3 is CASSFGVFRPSGANVLTF. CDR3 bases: TGTGCCAGCAGCTTCGGGGTCTTTCGCCCCTCTGGGGCCAACGTCCTGACTTTC.

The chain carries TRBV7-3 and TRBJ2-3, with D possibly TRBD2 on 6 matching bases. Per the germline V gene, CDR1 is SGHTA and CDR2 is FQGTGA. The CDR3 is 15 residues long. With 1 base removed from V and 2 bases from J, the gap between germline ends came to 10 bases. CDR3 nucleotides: TGTGCCAGCAGCTTAATGGGACTCTCCACAGATACGCAGTATTTT. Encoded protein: CASSLMGLSTDTQYF.

In nucleotides, the CDR3 is TGTGCCAGCAGAGAACGGGAACGTAGCACAGATACGCAGTATTTT. This codes for CASRERERSTDTQYF. This sequence joins TRBV6-5 and TRBJ2-3; TRBD2 is a possible D gene (5 bases). CDR3 length: 15 residues. Deletions cut 6 bases from V and 0 bases from J, with 13 bases between. Per germline, CDR1 MNHEY and CDR2 SVGAGI.

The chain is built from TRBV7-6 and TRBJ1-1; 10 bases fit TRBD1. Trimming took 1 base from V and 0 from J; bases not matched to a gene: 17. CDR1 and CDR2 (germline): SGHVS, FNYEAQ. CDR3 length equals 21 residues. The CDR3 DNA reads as TGTGCCAGCAGCTTAGATTCGGGACAGGGGCATCCCCTATATATGAACACTGAAGCTTTCTTT. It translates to CASSLDSGQGHPLYMNTEAFF.

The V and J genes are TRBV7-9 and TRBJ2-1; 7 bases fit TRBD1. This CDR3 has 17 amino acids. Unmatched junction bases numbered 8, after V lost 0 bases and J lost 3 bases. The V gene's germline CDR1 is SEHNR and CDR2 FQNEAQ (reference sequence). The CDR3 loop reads CASSLAGRRGIYNEQFF. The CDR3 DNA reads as TGTGCCAGCAGCTTAGCAGGTCGCAGGGGGATCTACAATGAGCAGTTCTTC.

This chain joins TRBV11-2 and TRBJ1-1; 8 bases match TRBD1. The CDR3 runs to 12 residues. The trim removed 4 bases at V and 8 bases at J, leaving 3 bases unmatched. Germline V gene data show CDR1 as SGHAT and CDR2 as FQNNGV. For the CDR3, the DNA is TGTGCCAGCAGCTCAGACAGGGGAGAAGCTTTCTTT. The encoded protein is CASSSDRGEAFF. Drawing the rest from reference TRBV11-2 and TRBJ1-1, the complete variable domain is EAGVAQSPRYKIIEKRQSVAFWCNPISGHATLYWYQQILGQGPKLLIQFQNNGVVDDSQLPKDRFSAERLKGVDSTLKIQPAKLEDSAVYLCASSSDRGEAFFGQGTRLTVV.

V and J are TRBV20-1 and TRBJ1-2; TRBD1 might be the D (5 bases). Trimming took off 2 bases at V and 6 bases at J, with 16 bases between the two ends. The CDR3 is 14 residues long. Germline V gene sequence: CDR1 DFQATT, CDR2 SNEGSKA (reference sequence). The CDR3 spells CSARNPGHPHGYTF. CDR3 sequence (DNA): TGCAGTGCTAGAAATCCGGGGCACCCTCATGGCTACACCTTC.

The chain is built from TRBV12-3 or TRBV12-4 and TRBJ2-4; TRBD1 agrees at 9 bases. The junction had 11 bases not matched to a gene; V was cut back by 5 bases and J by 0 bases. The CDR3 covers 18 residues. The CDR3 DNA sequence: TGTGCCAGCAGTACCCGGGACAGGGAGATACTAGCCAAAAACATTCAGTACTTC. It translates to CASSTRDREILAKNIQYF.

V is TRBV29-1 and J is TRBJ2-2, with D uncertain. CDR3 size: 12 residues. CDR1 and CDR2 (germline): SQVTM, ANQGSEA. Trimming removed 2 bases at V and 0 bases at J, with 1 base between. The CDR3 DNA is TGCAGCGTTGAAACGAACACCGGGGAGCTGTTTTTT. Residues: CSVETNTGELFF.

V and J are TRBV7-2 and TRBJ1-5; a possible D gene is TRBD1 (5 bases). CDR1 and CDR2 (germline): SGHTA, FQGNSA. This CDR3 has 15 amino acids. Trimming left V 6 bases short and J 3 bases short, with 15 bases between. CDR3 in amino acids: CASSFAGGSNQPQHF. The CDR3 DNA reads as TGTGCCAGCAGTTTCGCCGGGGGTTCCAATCAGCCCCAGCATTTT.